This passage covers 13 T cell receptor beta chains from one sample sequenced in a study of blood T cells in healthy people across ages. Next came a second PCR, run for roughly 7 to 12 cycles, which used a sample-barcoded 5' primer along with a J-beta primer mix. TCRdb re-analysed the 5' RACE reads in MiXCR, keeping a single row per CDR3 protein. This sample carries hundreds of thousands of distinct CDR3 sequences, roughly 58% of them seen once, and the ten largest clones take about two fifths. Sequencing input: blood. These TCRs come from a man between 60 and 70 years old in good health.

In its sample, this clonotype was seen a few times. The chain joins TRBV6-2 or TRBV6-3 to TRBJ2-6; tentatively, D is TRBD1 (6 bases). The CDR3 runs 16 residues. The germline V gene has CDR1 MNHEY and CDR2 SVGEGT. Trimming took off 5 bases at V and 4 bases at J, with 15 bases between the two ends. CDR3 loop: CASSPNRADGANVLTF. The CDR3 bases are TGTGCCAGCAGTCCAAACAGGGCGGACGGGGCCAACGTCCTGACTTTC.

This clonotype was counted a few times. The chain employs TRBV20-1 and TRBJ2-3; 9 bases align to TRBD2. The ends lost 5 bases at V and 2 bases at J; junction bases unmatched: 5. The CDR3 extends over 14 amino acids. CDR1 DFQATT and CDR2 SNEGSKA come from the germline V gene (reference sequence). The CDR3 DNA follows: TGCAGTGCTCCCCTAGCGGGGTCCACAGATACGCAGTATTTT. Encoded protein: CSAPLAGSTDTQYF.

The chain is built from TRBV7-2 and TRBJ1-1, with D possibly being TRBD1 (5 bases). The ends were cut back, 6 bases at V and 1 base at J, with 15 bases in the middle. CDR3 size: 15 residues. Germline V CDR1 and CDR2: SGHTA, FQGNSA. The CDR3, as DNA: TGTGCCAGCAGTCAGGGCCCGTGGCGGAACACTGAAGCTTTCTTT. Translating it yields CASSQGPWRNTEAFF.

The rearrangement links TRBV5-1 to TRBJ2-4, with 12 bases that match TRBD2. The J call is in doubt because the DNA end fits TRBJ2-7 better. The CDR3 is made up of 15 amino acids. CDR1 SGHRS and CDR2 YFSETQ come from the germline V gene. The CDR3 DNA reads as TGCGCCAGCAGCTTGTCGACTAGCGGGGGCTACGAGCAGTACTTC. Amino acids: CASSLSTSGGYEQYF.

In nucleotides, the CDR3 is TGCAGTGCTAGATTCACAGCCGGGGATACGCAGTATTTT. Translating it yields CSARFTAGDTQYF. The chain links TRBV20-1 to TRBJ2-3; D is unclear. Germline values: CDR1 DFQATT, CDR2 SNEGSKA (reference sequence). Trimming left V 2 bases short and J 6 bases short, with 12 bases between. The CDR3 loop spans 13 amino acids.

V gene TRBV2 combines with J gene TRBJ2-2; TRBD1 is a possible D gene (5 bases). The CDR3 has 19 amino acids. Trimming left V 2 bases short and J 1 base short, with 20 bases between. Germline-derived CDR1 and CDR2 are SNHLY and FYNNEI. The CDR3: CASSERPRAIRMNTGELFF. The CDR3 coding sequence is TGTGCCAGCAGTGAACGTCCCAGGGCCATCCGGATGAACACCGGGGAGCTGTTTTTT.

The sample holds a few counts of this clonotype. The chain carries TRBV9 and TRBJ1-6, with D perhaps TRBD1 (6 bases). Germline values: CDR1 SGDLS, CDR2 YYNGEE. The CDR3 length is 16 residues. Trimming removed 0 bases from V and 4 bases from J, with 11 bases in between. CDR3 sequence reads: CASSVGGGQYNSPLHF. In DNA form, the CDR3 reads TGTGCCAGCAGCGTAGGCGGGGGGCAGTATAATTCACCCCTCCACTTT.

The table lists this clonotype with a count of one. V is TRBV5-1 and J is TRBJ2-3; D might be TRBD1 or TRBD2, each matching 5 bases. V was trimmed by 3 bases and J by 13 bases, leaving 18 bases between them. The germline gives CDR1 SGHRS, CDR2 YFSETQ. There are 13 residues in the CDR3. CDR3 DNA: TGCGCCAGCAGCTCACTCCGGGACCCTGTAGAGTATTTT. Its protein is CASSSLRDPVEYF.

A few counts support this clonotype. The V gene is TRBV29-1, the J gene TRBJ1-4, with 7 positions matching TRBD1. CDR3 length equals 11 residues. Germline V lookup: CDR1 SQVTM, CDR2 ANQGSEA. Germline trimming cut 7 bases from V and 5 bases from J; bases unmatched to any gene: 1. The CDR3 loop reads CSGRGNEKLFF. In DNA form, the CDR3 reads TGCAGCGGCAGGGGGAATGAAAAACTGTTTTTT.

The CDR3 nucleotides are TGCAGTGGAGCGCCCGGAGATACGCAGTATTTT. This sequence encodes CSGAPGDTQYF. The chain recombines TRBV29-1 with TRBJ2-3; D unresolved. Germline V gene data show CDR1 as SQVTM and CDR2 as ANQGSEA. CDR3 length: 11 residues.

This clonotype was detected a few times. The chain is built from TRBV5-8 and TRBJ2-3; possible D gene TRBD2, 6 bases. V was cut by 0 bases and J by 8 bases, with 7 bases left in between. Germline CDR1 reads SGHTS; CDR2 reads YDEGEE. The CDR3 loop spans 12 amino acids. The CDR3 protein is CASSLVRGTQYF. In nucleotides, the CDR3 is TGTGCCAGCAGCTTGGTGCGGGGTACGCAGTATTTT.

The V gene is TRBV9, the J gene TRBJ2-5, with D possibly being TRBD1 (5 bases). V lost 2 bases to trimming and J lost 4 bases, with 12 bases between them. The germline V gene encodes CDR1 SGDLS and CDR2 YYNGEE. This CDR3 region has 14 residues. The CDR3 nucleotides are TGTGCCAGCAGCGTTTGGGGCTTCGGAGAGACCCAGTACTTC. Its translation: CASSVWGFGETQYF.

The count of this clonotype is one. The gene calls are TRBV7-2 and TRBJ1-1, with a possible D match to TRBD1 (5 bases). V lost 1 base to trimming and J lost 0 bases, with 15 bases between them. The CDR3 spans 17 residues. Germline V gene lookup returns CDR1 SGHTA and CDR2 FQGNSA. The CDR3 sequence is CASSLGGRVLMNTEAFF. DNA for the CDR3: TGTGCCAGCAGCTTAGGGGGCAGGGTCCTCATGAACACTGAAGCTTTCTTT. Drawing the rest from reference TRBV7-2 and TRBJ1-1, the complete variable domain is GAGVSQSPSNKVTEKGKDVELRCDPISGHTALYWYRQSLGQGLEFLIYFQGNSAPDKSGLPSDRFSAERTGGSVSTLTIQRTQQEDSAVYLCASSLGGRVLMNTEAFFGQGTRLTVV.